A selection of T cell receptor beta chains follows, all from one sample in a study of cytomegalovirus exposure and HLA in healthy donors. Sequencing was performed with immunoSEQ multiplex PCR; in TCRdb, only in-frame clones are kept and a portion is missing. The sample holds 95,000 to 150,000 clones; about 80% are singletons and the top ten take approximately 8.8%. The sample taken for sequencing was PBMCs. The receptors come from a female donor in good health and CMV-seropositive. Each CDR3 is given with its conserved first and last residue. A D gene is named only where the DNA matches it firmly. Some rows mark clone size as missing; the rest say once, few, many or name a class of expanded clone.

>.|TRBV7-8|TRBJ2-5|TRBD1
CASSLRTGRLETQYF
TGTGCCAGCAGCCTCCGGACAGGGAGATTAGAGACCCAGTACTTC
>.|TRBV30|TRBJ2-3|.
CAWSGPGLMTDTQYF
TGTGCCTGGTCTGGGCCAGGGTTGATGACAGATACGCAGTATTTT
>.|TRBV4-3|TRBJ1-5|.
CASSQVAGGNQPQHF
TGCGCCAGCAGCCAAGTTGCGGGGGGCAATCAGCCCCAGCATTTT
>.|TRBV5-5|TRBJ1-5|.
CASSLSWVGEGTNQPQHF
TGTGCCAGCAGCTTGAGTTGGGTGGGAGAGGGGACTAATCAGCCCCAGCATTTT
>.|TRBV27|TRBJ2-7|TRBD1
CASSSLFVHRGSTYEQYF
TGTGCCAGCAGTTCCCTCTTCGTTCACAGGGGTTCCACCTACGAGCAGTACTTC
>few|TRBV18|TRBJ1-2|TRBD1
CASSPMGQLYGYTF
TGTGCCAGCTCACCAATGGGACAGCTCTATGGCTACACCTTC
>.|TRBV5-3|TRBJ1-2|TRBD1
CARSSEGAHGYTF
TGTGCCAGAAGCTCCGAGGGGGCCCATGGCTACACCTTC
>.|TRBV30|TRBJ1-6|TRBD1
CAWSVQGQGNSPLHF
TGTGCCTGGAGTGTACAGGGACAGGGAAATTCACCCCTCCACTTT
>.|TRBV11-1|TRBJ2-2|.
CASSLDSSNTGELFF
TGTGCCAGCAGCTTGGACAGTTCGAACACCGGGGAGCTGTTTTTT
>few|TRBV19|TRBJ2-2|TRBD2
CASSIAGGNTGELFF
TGTGCCAGTAGTATAGCGGGGGGGAACACCGGGGAGCTGTTTTTT
>.|TRBV7-2|TRBJ2-3|.
CASTRGASTDTQYF
TGTGCCAGCACCCGCGGGGCCTCCACAGATACGCAGTATTTT
>once|TRBV27|TRBJ1-6|TRBD1
CASSSYRQGSSYNSPLHF
TGTGCCAGCAGTTCCTACCGACAGGGAAGCTCCTATAATTCACCCCTCCACTTT
>.|TRBV18|TRBJ1-4|TRBD1
CASSPRQGSSVDEKLFF
TGTGCCAGCTCACCCCGACAGGGAAGTTCAGTGGATGAAAAACTGTTTTTT
>.|TRBV9|TRBJ2-1|.
CASSVQGSSYNEQFF
TGTGCCAGCTCCGTGCAGGGTAGCTCCTACAATGAGCAGTTCTTC
>.|TRBV6-5|TRBJ2-7|TRBD1
CASSRRRDSNYEQYF
TGTGCCAGCAGTAGACGCAGGGACAGCAACTACGAGCAGTACTTC
>.|TRBV6-5|TRBJ2-7|.
CASSYAGVRFEQYF
TGTGCCAGCAGTTACGCAGGGGTAAGGTTCGAGCAGTACTTC
>.|TRBV5-1|TRBJ2-1|.
CASSLAAGSSYNEQFF
TGCGCCAGCAGCTTGGCCGCCGGTAGCTCCTACAATGAGCAGTTCTTC
>.|TRBV9|TRBJ1-6|TRBD1
CASSPRTGSNNSPLHF
TGTGCCAGCAGCCCGCGGACAGGGAGTAATAATTCACCCCTCCACTTT
>.|TRBV5-4|TRBJ1-4|TRBD1
CASSSSRDRATNEKLFF
TGTGCCAGCAGCTCGTCCCGGGACAGGGCAACTAATGAAAAACTGTTTTTT
>.|TRBV9|TRBJ2-3|TRBD2
CASSVEPGGGSTDTQYF
TGTGCCAGCAGCGTAGAACCCGGCGGGGGAAGCACAGATACGCAGTATTTT
>.|TRBV6-5|TRBJ2-7|.
CASSYASGSYEQYF
TGTGCCAGCAGTTACGCCTCAGGCTCCTACGAGCAGTACTTC
>.|TRBV6-5|TRBJ2-7|.
CASSYSMGLTYEQYF
TGTGCCAGCAGTTACTCGATGGGACTGACCTACGAGCAGTACTTC
>.|TRBV7-9|TRBJ2-3|TRBD2
CASSSEAGSGDTQYF
TGTGCCAGCAGCTCGGAAGCGGGGAGTGGAGATACGCAGTATTTT
>.|TRBV19|TRBJ2-1|.
CASSAWGQGEQFF
TGTGCCAGTAGTGCCTGGGGGCAAGGGGAGCAGTTCTTC
>.|TRBV30|TRBJ1-1|.
CAWSGGFNTEAFF
TGTGCCTGGAGTGGAGGGTTTAACACTGAAGCTTTCTTT
>few|TRBV29-1|TRBJ2-6|TRBD1
CSVGQGRSGANVLTF
TGCAGCGTTGGACAGGGGAGGTCGGGGGCCAACGTCCTGACTTTC
>once|TRBV18|TRBJ1-2|.
CASSPRGLYGYTF
TGTGCCAGCTCACCAAGGGGCCTGTATGGCTACACCTTC
>.|TRBV7-6|TRBJ2-7|TRBD1
CASSRGTGGGYEQYF
TGTGCCAGCAGCCGCGGGACAGGGGGCGGGTACGAGCAGTACTTC
>.|TRBV18|TRBJ1-4|.
CASSPQGRDEKLFF
TGTGCCAGCTCACCACAGGGGCGCGATGAAAAACTGTTTTTT
>.|TRBV10-3|TRBJ2-4|.
CAIGDDTAGNIQYF
TGTGCCATCGGAGACGACACCGCAGGGAACATTCAGTACTTC
>.|TRBV6-5|TRBJ2-3|TRBD2
CASRSGGGDTQYF
TGTGCCAGCAGGTCGGGGGGGGGAGATACGCAGTATTTT
>.|TRBV5-8|TRBJ1-1|.
CASSLQGNTEAFF
TGTGCCAGCAGCTTACAGGGAAACACTGAAGCTTTCTTT
>.|TRBV15|TRBJ2-7|TRBD2
CATSRDIVSGARYF
TGTGCCACCAGCAGAGATATTGTGAGCGGGGCTAGATACTTC
>.|TRBV4-1|TRBJ1-2|TRBD1
CASSQDSRTGDLNYGYTF
TGCGCCAGCAGCCAAGATAGTAGGACAGGGGATCTCAACTATGGCTACACCTTC
>.|TRBV18|TRBJ1-1|.
CASSQIENTEAFF
TGTGCCAGCTCACAGATAGAGAACACTGAAGCTTTCTTT
>.|TRBV10-2|TRBJ1-5|TRBD1
CASSESTDRVMRPQHF
TGCGCCAGCAGTGAGTCGACCGACAGGGTTATGAGGCCCCAGCATTTT
>.|TRBV19|TRBJ1-2|.
CASSQTGGVGYTF
TGTGCCAGTAGTCAGACGGGGGGCGTTGGCTACACCTTC
>.|TRBV7-6|TRBJ1-4|.
CASSPQVASLNEKLFF
TGTGCCAGCAGCCCGCAGGTGGCCAGTCTTAATGAAAAACTGTTTTTT
>few|TRBV10-2|TRBJ1-3|.
CASRDTTGNTIYF
TGCGCCAGCAGGGACACCACTGGAAACACCATATATTTT
>.|TRBV5-1|TRBJ1-1|.
CASSLAGMNTEAFF
TGCGCCAGCAGCTTGGCAGGGATGAACACTGAAGCTTTCTTT
>.|TRBV23-1|TRBJ2-7|.
CASSQLSWTPRPYEQYF
TGCGCCAGCAGTCAATTGAGCTGGACACCAAGACCCTACGAGCAGTACTTC
>few|TRBV5-8|TRBJ2-1|TRBD1
CASSLFWTGGVKSYNEQFF
TGTGCCAGCAGCTTGTTTTGGACAGGGGGCGTAAAATCCTACAATGAGCAGTTCTTC
>few|TRBV5-4|TRBJ1-3|.
CASSLGPPGVTGNTIYF
TGTGCCAGCAGCTTGGGGCCCCCGGGGGTGACTGGAAACACCATATATTTT
>.|TRBV4-2|TRBJ1-4|.
CASSQESHRRPSTANEKLFF
TGTGCCAGCAGCCAAGAATCCCACAGGAGACCATCCACAGCTAATGAAAAACTGTTTTTT
>.|TRBV28|TRBJ1-1|.
CAAGQTNTEAFF
TGTGCCGCAGGGCAGACAAACACTGAAGCTTTCTTT
>.|TRBV5-1|TRBJ2-7|TRBD1
CASSLRTGPGEQYF
TGCGCCAGCAGCTTGAGGACAGGGCCGGGGGAGCAGTACTTC
>.|TRBV30|TRBJ2-4|TRBD1
CAWSKAGTGLINIQYF
TGTGCCTGGTCTAAGGCCGGGACAGGGTTGATAAACATTCAGTACTTC
>.|TRBV5-5|TRBJ1-3|.
CASRLSTTGGNTIYF
TGTGCCAGCAGATTGTCAACGACAGGAGGAAACACCATATATTTT
>once|TRBV30|TRBJ2-3|TRBD2
CACSGGASPDTQYF
TGTGCCTGTAGCGGGGGGGCTAGCCCAGATACGCAGTATTTT
>.|TRBV30|TRBJ2-7|.
CAWSPYSYEQYF
TGTGCCTGGAGTCCCTACTCCTACGAGCAGTACTTC
>.|TRBV18|TRBJ2-5|TRBD2
CASSRSSGGQETQYF
TGTGCCAGCTCACGCTCTAGCGGGGGCCAAGAGACCCAGTACTTC
>once|TRBV6-1|TRBJ1-5|.
CASGGTYNQPQHF
TGTGCCAGCGGTGGGACATATAATCAGCCCCAGCATTTT
>once|TRBV28|TRBJ2-3|.
CASSLDRSTDTQYF
TGTGCCAGCAGTTTAGACAGGAGCACAGATACGCAGTATTTT
>.|TRBV2|TRBJ2-3|.
CASSEFRGNTQYF
TGTGCCAGCAGTGAATTTCGGGGAAATACGCAGTATTTT
>.|TRBV6-6|TRBJ1-2|.
CASKSDYGYTF
TGTGCCAGCAAATCTGACTATGGCTACACCTTC
>.|TRBV10-3|TRBJ2-1|TRBD2
CAISASSGGAVYNEQFF
TGTGCCATCAGTGCATCTAGCGGGGGGGCAGTCTACAATGAGCAGTTCTTC
>few|TRBV19|TRBJ1-1|TRBD1
CASSIPGQQIGAFF
TGTGCCAGTAGTATACCGGGACAGCAGATTGGGGCTTTCTTT